This TCR beta chain was recorded in a study of blood T cell repertoires in COVID-19. For the study at large: Collection of acute and convalescent COVID-19 samples took place in the United States, Italy and Spain.

The V end lost 5 bases, the J end lost 0 bases, and 10 bases lay between the germline ends. The CDR3 length is 14 residues. Germline V gene lookup returns CDR1 SGHVS and CDR2 FQNEAQ. The table came from immunoSEQ multiplex PCR; TCRdb's copy has only in-frame clones and leaves some out. The table includes about 90,000 clones, around 90% detected once. The rearrangement uses TRBV7-8 and TRBJ1-1; tentative D call: TRBD1 (6 bases). The sample taken for sequencing was peripheral blood. This sequence originates from a woman in her sixties or seventies with acute or convalescent COVID-19. The CDR3 region is CASSLTGMNTEAFF. In nucleotides, the CDR3 is TGTGCCAGCAGCCTGACAGGAATGAACACTGAAGCTTTCTTT.